The 6 T cell receptor beta chains below were found in one sample sequenced in a study of blood T cell repertoires in COVID-19. Assay: immunoSEQ multiplex PCR; the TCRdb copy retains only in-frame clones and omits some. The sample includes around 100,000 clones, approximately 92% of them seen just once. Sequencing was done on a sample of peripheral blood. The receptors were gathered from a man between 50 and 59 years old with active COVID-19.

The rearrangement links TRBV10-1 to TRBJ2-7, with D perhaps TRBD1 (6 bases). V was shortened by 1 base and J by 5 bases, with 12 bases between the two germline ends. Looked up from germline, CDR1 is WNHNN and CDR2 is SYGVQD (reference sequence). The CDR3 loop spans 14 amino acids. The DNA for the CDR3 is TGCGCCAGCAGTGAGTATAGGACAGACAACGAGCAGTACTTC. The encoded protein is CASSEYRTDNEQYF.

This chain connects TRBV7-9 to TRBJ2-3; 11 bases line up with TRBD2. CDR3 length equals 18 residues. CDR1 and CDR2 from the germline V gene are SEHNR and FQNEAQ (reference sequence). V shed 2 bases and J 1 base; nucleotides not matched to a gene: 8. CDR3 sequence: CASSLSWTSGFRTDTQYF. CDR3 DNA sequence: TGTGCCAGCAGCTTAAGCTGGACTAGCGGGTTCCGCACAGATACGCAGTATTTT.

This chain joins TRBV19 and TRBJ1-2; D call uncertain. This CDR3 spans 16 amino acids. The germline V and J ends were trimmed by 7 bases and 0 bases, with 18 bases remaining between them. Germline V CDR1 and CDR2: LNHDA, SQIVND (reference sequence). The CDR3 protein is CASIGAAPDPNYGYTF. As DNA, the CDR3 is TGTGCCAGTATTGGTGCGGCACCTGATCCTAACTATGGCTACACCTTC.

The gene calls are TRBV6-6 and TRBJ2-7, with 14 bases that match TRBD2. Trimming cost V 5 bases and J 0 bases; bases outside gene matches: 6. Germline lookup yields CDR1 MNHNY and CDR2 SVGAGI (reference sequence). The CDR3 totals 17 residues. CDR3 nucleotides: TGTGCCAGCAGTCTACAGGGACTAGCGGGAGACTCCTACGAGCAGTACTTC. The encoded protein is CASSLQGLAGDSYEQYF.

The chain has TRBV28 and TRBJ1-5, with D perhaps TRBD1 (5 bases). This CDR3 comprises 14 residues. Trimming took 7 bases from V and 2 from J, leaving 12 bases between them. Germline CDR1 MDHEN, CDR2 SYDVKM. The CDR3 region has the DNA TGTGCCAGCACCCAGGGAGGAGGCAATCAGCCCCAGCATTTT. Protein product: CASTQGGGNQPQHF.

This chain joins TRBV5-1 and TRBJ2-7; 9 nucleotides line up with TRBD1. Germline loops: CDR1 SGHRS, CDR2 YFSETQ. CDR3 size: 14 residues. Losses at the gene ends were 6 bases for V and 5 bases for J; bases not matched to a gene: 9. CDR3: CASTPTTGGHEQYF. The CDR3 DNA sequence: TGCGCCAGCACCCCCACTACAGGGGGCCACGAGCAGTACTTC.